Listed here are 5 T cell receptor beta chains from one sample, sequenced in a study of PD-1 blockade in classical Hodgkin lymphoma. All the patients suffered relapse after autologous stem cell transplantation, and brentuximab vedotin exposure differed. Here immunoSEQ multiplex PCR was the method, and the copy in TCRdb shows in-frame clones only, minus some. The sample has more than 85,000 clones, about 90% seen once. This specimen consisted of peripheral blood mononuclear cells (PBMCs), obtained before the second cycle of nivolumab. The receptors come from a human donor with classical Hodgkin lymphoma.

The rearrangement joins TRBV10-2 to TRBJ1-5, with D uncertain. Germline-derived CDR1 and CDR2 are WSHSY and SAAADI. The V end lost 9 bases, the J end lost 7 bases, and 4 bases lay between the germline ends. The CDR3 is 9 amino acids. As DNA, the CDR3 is TGCGCCAGTGGACAGCCCCAGCATTTT. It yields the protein CASGQPQHF.

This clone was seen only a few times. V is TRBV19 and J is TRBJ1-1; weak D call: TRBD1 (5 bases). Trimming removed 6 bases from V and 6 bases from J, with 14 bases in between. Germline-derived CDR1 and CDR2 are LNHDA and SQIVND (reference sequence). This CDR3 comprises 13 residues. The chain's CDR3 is CASRNRGVAEAFF. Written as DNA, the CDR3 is TGTGCCAGTAGGAACAGAGGGGTCGCTGAAGCTTTCTTT.

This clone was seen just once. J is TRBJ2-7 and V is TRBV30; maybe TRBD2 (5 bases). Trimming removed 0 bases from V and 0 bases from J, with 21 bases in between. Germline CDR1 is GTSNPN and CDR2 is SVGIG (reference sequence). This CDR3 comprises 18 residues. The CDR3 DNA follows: TGTGCCTGGAGTGTTTTAAGGGTGGACTCACAGTACTCCTACGAGCAGTACTTC. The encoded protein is CAWSVLRVDSQYSYEQYF.

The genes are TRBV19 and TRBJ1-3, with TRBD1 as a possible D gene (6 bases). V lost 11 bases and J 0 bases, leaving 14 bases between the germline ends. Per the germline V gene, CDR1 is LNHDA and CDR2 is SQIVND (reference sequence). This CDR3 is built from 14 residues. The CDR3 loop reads CAAGGGNSGNTIYF. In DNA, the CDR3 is TGTGCCGCGGGAGGGGGAAACTCTGGAAACACCATATATTTT.

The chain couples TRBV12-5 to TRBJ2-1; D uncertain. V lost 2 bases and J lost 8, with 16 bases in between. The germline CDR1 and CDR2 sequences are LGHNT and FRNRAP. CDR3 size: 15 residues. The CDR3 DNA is TGTGCTAGTGGTTTGCCCCCGCCCGCCTTACATGAGCAGTTCTTC. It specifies CASGLPPPALHEQFF.